The T cell receptor (beta chain) described here comes from a study of blood T cell repertoires in COVID-19. Study overall: Nucleic acid was either cDNA or gDNA, and it came from T cells, B-cell-depleted T cells, or PBMCs.

In the authors' methods: Reference gene primers were amplified, and this amplification served to estimate nucleated cell counts. Measured with immunoSEQ multiplex PCR; TCRdb has only the in-frame clones, and not every one. D and trimming were read from the DNA, whereas the V and J calls and clone size are those reported in that table. The repertoire has about 48,000 clones, about 92% of them found once; the top ten carry 28%. This CDR3 spans 15 amino acids. Trimming shortened V by 4 bases and J by 2 bases, and 12 bases separated the two germline ends. Germline values: CDR1 LGHDT, CDR2 YNNKEL (reference sequence).

Sequencing was performed on peripheral blood. The V call is TRBV3-1 (or the pseudogene TRBV3-2), the J call TRBJ2-1, with unresolved D. The clonotype was recovered from an elderly woman with acute or convalescent COVID-19. In DNA form, the CDR3 reads TGTGCCAGCAGCCTCTCCGTAGTGACCTACAATGAGCAGTTCTTC. Its translation: CASSLSVVTYNEQFF.